The present entry profiles one T cell receptor beta chain with its context. The authors generated TCR beta cDNA through 5'RACE template switching with UMIs. TCRdb reprocessed the 5' RACE reads and keeps a single row for each CDR3 protein, giving no DNA. This sample contains 300,000 or so distinct CDR3 sequences. The data belong to a study of T cells expressing NK-cell markers. The CDR3 covers 13 residues. CDR1 and CDR2 from the germline V gene are DFQATT and SNEGSKA (reference sequence). V usage is TRBV20-1 and J usage is TRBJ1-5; absent DNA, TCRdb's TRBD1 call cannot be checked. Sequencing used blood T cells: a sorted CD56 or NKG2C T cell subset, CD4+ or CD8+ T cells, or bulk PBMC T cells (not recorded which). This TCR came from a woman between 18 and 70 years old in good health. The CDR3: CSARAGGGRPQHF.